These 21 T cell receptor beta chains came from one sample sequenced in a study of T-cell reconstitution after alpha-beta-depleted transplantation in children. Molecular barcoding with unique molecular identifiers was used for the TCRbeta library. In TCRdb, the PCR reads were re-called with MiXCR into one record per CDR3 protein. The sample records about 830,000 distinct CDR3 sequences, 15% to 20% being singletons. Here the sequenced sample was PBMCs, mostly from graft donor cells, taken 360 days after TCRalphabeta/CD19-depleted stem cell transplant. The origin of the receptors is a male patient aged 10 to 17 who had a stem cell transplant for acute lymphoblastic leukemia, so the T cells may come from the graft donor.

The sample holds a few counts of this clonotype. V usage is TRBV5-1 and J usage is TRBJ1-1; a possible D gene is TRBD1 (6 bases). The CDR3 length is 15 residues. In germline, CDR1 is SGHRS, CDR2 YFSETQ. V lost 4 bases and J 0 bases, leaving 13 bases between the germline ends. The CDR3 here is CASSTGDTLNTEAFF. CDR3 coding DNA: TGCGCCAGCAGCACCGGGGACACTTTGAACACTGAAGCTTTCTTT.

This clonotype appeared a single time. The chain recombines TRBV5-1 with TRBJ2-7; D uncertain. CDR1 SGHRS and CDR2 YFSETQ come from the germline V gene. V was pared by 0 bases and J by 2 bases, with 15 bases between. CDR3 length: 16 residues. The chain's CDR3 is CASSLGVGPTPYEQYF. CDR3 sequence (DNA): TGCGCCAGCAGCTTGGGTGTCGGCCCCACACCCTACGAGCAGTACTTC.

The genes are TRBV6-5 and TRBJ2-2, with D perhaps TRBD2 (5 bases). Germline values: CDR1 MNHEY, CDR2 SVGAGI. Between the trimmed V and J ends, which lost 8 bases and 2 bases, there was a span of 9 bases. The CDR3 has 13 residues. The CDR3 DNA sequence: TGTGCCAGCCGAGAGGGAAACACCGGGGAGCTGTTTTTT. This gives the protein CASREGNTGELFF.

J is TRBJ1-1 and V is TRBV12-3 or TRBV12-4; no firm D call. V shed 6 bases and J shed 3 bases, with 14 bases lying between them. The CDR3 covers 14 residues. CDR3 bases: TGTGCCAGCAGACCTTGGACGGGATACACTGAAGCTTTCTTT. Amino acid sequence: CASRPWTGYTEAFF.

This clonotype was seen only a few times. CDR3 region: CASSGLAGDGDTQYF. Written as DNA, the CDR3 is TGCGCCAGCAGTGGACTAGCGGGAGATGGAGATACGCAGTATTTT. The rearrangement joins TRBV10-2 to TRBJ2-3; 12 bases agree with TRBD2. The J segment lost 5 bases and the V segment lost 4 bases, leaving 4 bases of the junction unmatched. The germline V gene has CDR1 WSHSY and CDR2 SAAADI. This CDR3 spans 15 amino acids.

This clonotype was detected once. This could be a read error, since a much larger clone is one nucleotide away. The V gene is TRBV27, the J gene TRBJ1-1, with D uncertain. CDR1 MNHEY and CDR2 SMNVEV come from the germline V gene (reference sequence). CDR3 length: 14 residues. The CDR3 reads CASSLSIGWQEAYF. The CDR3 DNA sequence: TGTGCCAGCAGTTTATCGATCGGTTGGCAAGAAGCTTACTTT.

The chain's CDR3 is CASRDSGGRFYEQYF. For the CDR3, the DNA is TGCGCCAGCAGGGACTCGGGCGGGAGGTTCTACGAGCAGTACTTC. The chain has TRBV5-1 and TRBJ2-7; TRBD2 matches at 8 bases. Per the germline V gene, CDR1 is SGHRS and CDR2 is YFSETQ. The CDR3 is 15 residues long. V was clipped by 5 bases and J by 3 bases; unmatched bases: 10.

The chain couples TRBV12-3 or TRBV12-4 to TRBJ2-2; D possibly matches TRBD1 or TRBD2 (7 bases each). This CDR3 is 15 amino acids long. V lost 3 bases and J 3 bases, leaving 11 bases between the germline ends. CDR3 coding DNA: TGTGCCAGCAGTTTCCAGGGGGGGGACACCGGGGAGCTGTTTTTT. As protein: CASSFQGGDTGELFF.

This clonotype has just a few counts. The CDR3, as DNA: TGTGCCAGCACCTTCGCCGACGCTGAGCAGTTCTTC. Encoded protein: CASTFADAEQFF. The chain employs TRBV5-5 and TRBJ2-1, with D unclear. The CDR3 has 12 amino acids. CDR1 SGHKS and CDR2 YYEKEE come from the germline V gene (reference sequence). Trimming removed 6 bases at V and 9 bases at J, with 13 bases between.

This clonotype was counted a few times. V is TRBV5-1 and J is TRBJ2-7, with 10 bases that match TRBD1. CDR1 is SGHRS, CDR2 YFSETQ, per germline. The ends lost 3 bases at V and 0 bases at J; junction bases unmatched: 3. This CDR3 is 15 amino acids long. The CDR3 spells CASSWTGGDSYEQYF. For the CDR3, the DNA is TGCGCCAGCAGCTGGACAGGGGGAGACTCCTACGAGCAGTACTTC. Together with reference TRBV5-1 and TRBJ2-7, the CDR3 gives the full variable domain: KAGVTQTPRYLIKTRGQQVTLSCSPISGHRSVSWYQQTPGQGLQFLFEYFSETQRNKGNFPGRFSGRQFSNSRSEMNVSTLELGDSALYLCASSWTGGDSYEQYFGPGTRLTVT.

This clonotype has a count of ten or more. The CDR3 spells CSVTDRVGTGELFF. In DNA, the CDR3 is TGCAGCGTTACGGACAGGGTGGGCACCGGGGAGCTGTTTTTT. The chain has TRBV29-1 and TRBJ2-2; TRBD1 agrees at 8 bases. Germline-derived CDR1 and CDR2 are SQVTM and ANQGSEA. J was trimmed by 4 bases and V by 5 bases; bases with no gene match: 6. The CDR3 sequence is 14 residues long.

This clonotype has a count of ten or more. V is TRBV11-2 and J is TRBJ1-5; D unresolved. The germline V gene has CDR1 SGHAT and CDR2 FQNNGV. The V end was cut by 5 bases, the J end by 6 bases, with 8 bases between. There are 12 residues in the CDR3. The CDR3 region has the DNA TGTGCCAGCAGCCCACAATCTCAGCCCCAGCATTTT. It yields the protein CASSPQSQPQHF. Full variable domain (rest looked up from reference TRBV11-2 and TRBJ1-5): EAGVAQSPRYKIIEKRQSVAFWCNPISGHATLYWYQQILGQGPKLLIQFQNNGVVDDSQLPKDRFSAERLKGVDSTLKIQPAKLEDSAVYLCASSPQSQPQHFGDGTRLSIL.

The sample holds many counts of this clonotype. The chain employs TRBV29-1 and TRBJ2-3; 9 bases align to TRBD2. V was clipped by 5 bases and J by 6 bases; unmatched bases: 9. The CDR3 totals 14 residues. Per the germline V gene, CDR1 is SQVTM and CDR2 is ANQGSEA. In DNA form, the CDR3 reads TGCAGCGTTAAAGCGGGGGGTACGTGGGATACGCAGTATTTT. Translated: CSVKAGGTWDTQYF.

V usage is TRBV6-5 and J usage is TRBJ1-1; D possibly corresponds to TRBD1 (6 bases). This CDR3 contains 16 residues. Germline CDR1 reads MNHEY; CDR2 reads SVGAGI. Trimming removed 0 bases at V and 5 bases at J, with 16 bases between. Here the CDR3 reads CASSYSTGTHGTEAFF. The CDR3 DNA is TGTGCCAGCAGTTACTCGACGGGGACACATGGGACTGAAGCTTTCTTT.

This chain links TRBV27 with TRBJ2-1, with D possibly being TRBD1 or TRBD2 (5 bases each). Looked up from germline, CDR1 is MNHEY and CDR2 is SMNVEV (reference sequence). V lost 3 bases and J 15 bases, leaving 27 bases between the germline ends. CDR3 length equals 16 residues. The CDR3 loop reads CASSLAQTSRDEVRFF. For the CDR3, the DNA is TGTGCCAGCAGTTTGGCCCAAACGTCACGGGACGAAGTACGGTTCTTC.

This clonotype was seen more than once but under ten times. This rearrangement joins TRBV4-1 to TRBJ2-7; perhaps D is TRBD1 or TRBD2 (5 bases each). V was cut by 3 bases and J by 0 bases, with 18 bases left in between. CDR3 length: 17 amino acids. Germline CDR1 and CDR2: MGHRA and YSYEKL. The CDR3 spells CASSHPGPMYTSYEQYF. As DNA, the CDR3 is TGCGCCAGCAGCCATCCGGGACCTATGTACACCTCCTACGAGCAGTACTTC.

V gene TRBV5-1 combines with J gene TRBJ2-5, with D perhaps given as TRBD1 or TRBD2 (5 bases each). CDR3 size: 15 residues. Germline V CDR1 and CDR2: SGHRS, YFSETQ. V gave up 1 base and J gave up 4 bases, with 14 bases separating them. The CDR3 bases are TGCGCCAGCAGCTTGACGCCGGGACGGGGAGAGACCCAGTACTTC. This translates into CASSLTPGRGETQYF.

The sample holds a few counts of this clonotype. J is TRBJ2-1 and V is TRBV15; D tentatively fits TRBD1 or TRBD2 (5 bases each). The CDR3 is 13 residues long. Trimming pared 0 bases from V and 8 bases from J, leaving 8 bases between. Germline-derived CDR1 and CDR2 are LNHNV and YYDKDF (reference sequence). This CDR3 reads CATSRERGYEQFF. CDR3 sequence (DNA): TGTGCCACCAGCAGAGAGAGGGGCTATGAGCAGTTCTTC.

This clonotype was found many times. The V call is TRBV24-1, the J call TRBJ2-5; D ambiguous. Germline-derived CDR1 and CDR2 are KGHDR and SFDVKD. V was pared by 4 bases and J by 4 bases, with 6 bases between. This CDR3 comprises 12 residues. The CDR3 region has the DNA TGTGCCACCAGTGACCAACCAGAGACCCAGTACTTC. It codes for CATSDQPETQYF.

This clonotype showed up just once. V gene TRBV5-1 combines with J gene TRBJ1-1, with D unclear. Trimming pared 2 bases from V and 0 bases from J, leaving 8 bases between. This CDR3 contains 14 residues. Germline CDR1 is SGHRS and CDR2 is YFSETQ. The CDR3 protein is CASSFNSMNTEAFF. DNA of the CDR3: TGCGCCAGCAGCTTCAACAGCATGAACACTGAAGCTTTCTTT. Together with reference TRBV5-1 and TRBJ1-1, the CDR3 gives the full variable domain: KAGVTQTPRYLIKTRGQQVTLSCSPISGHRSVSWYQQTPGQGLQFLFEYFSETQRNKGNFPGRFSGRQFSNSRSEMNVSTLELGDSALYLCASSFNSMNTEAFFGQGTRLTVV.

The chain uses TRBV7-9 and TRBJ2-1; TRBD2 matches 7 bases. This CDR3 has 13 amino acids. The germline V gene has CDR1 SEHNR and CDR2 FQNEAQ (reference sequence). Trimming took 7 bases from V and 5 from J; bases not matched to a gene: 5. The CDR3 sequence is CASIGEGDNEQFF. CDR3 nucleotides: TGTGCCAGCATCGGGGAGGGCGACAATGAGCAGTTCTTC. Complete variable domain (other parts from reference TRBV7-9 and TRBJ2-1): DTGVSQNPRHKITKRGQNVTFRCDPISEHNRLYWYRQTLGQGPEFLTYFQNEAQLEKSRLLSDRFSAERPKGSFSTLEIQRTEQGDSAMYLCASIGEGDNEQFFGPGTRLTVL.